The 27 T cell receptor beta chains presented below share a single source sample, sequenced in a study of cytomegalovirus exposure and HLA in healthy donors. 13 Jbeta primers and 60 Vbeta primers were used for the PCR. Generated by immunoSEQ multiplex PCR, the TCRdb table keeps only in-frame clones and is missing some. The sample is made up of 80,000 to 100,000 clones, and the top ten hold less than 0.6% of it. Sequenced sample: PBMCs. These receptors originate from a man aged 45-65 years in good health and CMV-seronegative.

The chain has TRBV4-1 and TRBJ1-2; no firm D call. Germline V gene data show CDR1 as MGHRA and CDR2 as YSYEKL. V was trimmed by 2 bases and J by 4 bases, leaving 11 bases between them. The CDR3 covers 14 residues. CDR3 nucleotide sequence: TGCGCCAGCAGCCAATTGCTTTCCAGCTATGGCTACACCTTC. The encoded protein is CASSQLLSSYGYTF.

The chain combines TRBV19 with TRBJ1-6; D is undetermined. The CDR3 totals 12 residues. Trimming took 3 bases from V and 10 from J, leaving 7 bases between them. Germline V CDR1 and CDR2: LNHDA, SQIVND (reference sequence). For the CDR3, the DNA is TGTGCCAGTAGTATCCGAGAGTCACCCCTCCACTTT. Translation: CASSIRESPLHF.

The chain recombines TRBV5-1 with TRBJ1-3; maybe TRBD1 (6 bases). The CDR3 runs 14 residues. In germline, CDR1 is SGHRS, CDR2 YFSETQ. Trimming pared 4 bases from V and 1 base from J, leaving 9 bases between. CDR3 sequence: CASSNRESGNTIYF. The CDR3, as DNA: TGCGCCAGCAGCAACAGGGAATCTGGAAACACCATATATTTT.

The V call is TRBV28, the J call TRBJ2-4; 9 bases line up with TRBD1. The germline gives CDR1 MDHEN, CDR2 SYDVKM. This CDR3 comprises 12 residues. V trimming: 6 bases; J trimming: 7 bases; junction bases outside the gene matches: 1. CDR3 residues: CASRGQGNIQYF. The CDR3, as DNA: TGTGCCAGCAGGGGACAGGGCAACATTCAGTACTTC.

The rearrangement uses TRBV9 and TRBJ2-7, with 12 positions matching TRBD2. There are 16 residues in the CDR3. Germline V CDR1 and CDR2: SGDLS, YYNGEE. Germline trimming cut 3 bases from V and 3 bases from J; bases unmatched to any gene: 7. CDR3 sequence (DNA): TGTGCCAGCAGCGCCCGACTAGCGGGGGATTTCTACGAGCAGTACTTC. It is translated as CASSARLAGDFYEQYF.

The chain couples TRBV19 to TRBJ2-4, with TRBD1 as a possible D gene (6 bases). CDR3 length: 16 amino acids. Between the trimmed V and J ends, which lost 1 base and 4 bases, there was a span of 14 bases. Germline assignment: CDR1 LNHDA and CDR2 SQIVND (reference sequence). The CDR3 DNA reads TGTGCCAGTAGTATAGGATCGGGAAGGGGGAAAAACATTCAGTACTTC. Its protein is CASSIGSGRGKNIQYF.

The chain carries TRBV19 and TRBJ2-5; TRBD1 matches at 7 bases. The J call could be wrong; TRBJ2-7 is a better fit for the DNA end. The germline CDR1 and CDR2 sequences are LNHDA and SQIVND (reference sequence). The CDR3 runs 15 residues. The CDR3 protein is CASSIGGDSFYEQYF. The CDR3 DNA reads TGTGCCAGTAGTATAGGAGGGGACAGTTTCTACGAGCAGTACTTC.

The genes are TRBV7-8 and TRBJ2-5, with 9 nucleotides matching TRBD2. Unmatched junction bases numbered 0, after V lost 1 base and J lost 3 bases. There are 14 residues in the CDR3. Germline V gives CDR1 SGHVS, CDR2 FQNEAQ. CDR3 nucleotide sequence: TGTGCCAGCAGCTTAGGACTAGCGGAAGAGACCCAGTACTTC. It specifies CASSLGLAEETQYF. Combining the CDR3 with reference TRBV7-8 and TRBJ2-5 gives the whole variable domain GAGVSQSPRYKVAKRGQDVALRCDPISGHVSLFWYQQALGQGPEFLTYFQNEAQLDKSGLPSDRFFAERPEGSVSTLKIQRTQQEDSAVYLCASSLGLAEETQYFGPGTRLLVL.

V is TRBV6-7 and J is TRBJ1-1; 7 bases are a match to TRBD1. TRBV6-7 is marked as an open reading frame, function uncertain. The CDR3 has 16 residues. Trimming at V came to 4 bases and at J to 0 bases, leaving 8 bases not matched to a gene. The CDR3: CASSCDRVGMNTEAFF. Here the CDR3 DNA reads TGTGCCAGCAGTTGCGACAGGGTGGGAATGAACACTGAAGCTTTCTTT.

V is TRBV18 and J is TRBJ2-7, with TRBD1 identical over 7 bases. V trimming: 4 bases; J trimming: 2 bases; junction bases outside the gene matches: 8. CDR1 is KGHSH and CDR2 is LQKENI in the germline V gene. The CDR3 contains 15 residues. The CDR3 reads CASSLTGTGPYEQYF. The CDR3 nucleotides are TGTGCCAGCTCACTGACAGGGACGGGCCCCTACGAGCAGTACTTC.

The chain joins TRBV13 to TRBJ2-7; D is possibly TRBD2 (5 bases). Germline V lookup: CDR1 PRHDT, CDR2 FYEKMQ (reference sequence). Between the trimmed V and J ends, which lost 0 bases and 3 bases, there was a span of 12 bases. The CDR3 is 15 amino acids. The CDR3 is CASSLGAFGGYEQYF. Here the CDR3 DNA reads TGTGCCAGCAGCTTAGGTGCGTTTGGAGGCTACGAGCAGTACTTC.

The genes are TRBV19 and TRBJ1-2, with 7 nucleotides matching TRBD1. V gave up 6 bases and J gave up 2 bases; unmatched junction bases: 9. CDR3 size: 15 residues. Germline V CDR1 and CDR2: LNHDA, SQIVND (reference sequence). The CDR3 DNA is TGTGCCAGTAGGTGGCGCCCGACAGGGAACTATGGCTACACCTTC. This translates into CASRWRPTGNYGYTF.

This chain connects TRBV14 to TRBJ2-6; TRBD1 is a possible D gene (5 bases). CDR1 is SGHDN, CDR2 FVKESK, per germline. The germline V and J ends were trimmed by 4 bases and 2 bases, with 15 bases remaining between them. The length of the CDR3 is 17 residues. The CDR3 DNA reads as TGTGCCAGCAGCCCTTTCCCAGGGTACACTGGGGCCAACGTCCTGACTTTC. This encodes CASSPFPGYTGANVLTF.

The genes are TRBV18 and TRBJ1-4; the D gene is possibly TRBD1 (5 bases). CDR3 size: 13 residues. V lost 0 bases to trimming and J lost 8 bases, with 7 bases between them. CDR1 is KGHSH and CDR2 is LQKENI in the germline V gene. The DNA of the CDR3 is TGTGCCAGCTCACCACCCACAGGAGAAAAACTGTTTTTT. Translation: CASSPPTGEKLFF. The full variable domain, completed using reference TRBV18 and TRBJ1-4, is NAGVMQNPRHLVRRRGQEARLRCSPMKGHSHVYWYRQLPEEGLKFMVYLQKENIIDESGMPKERFSAEFPKEGPSILRIQQVVRGDSAAYFCASSPPTGEKLFFGSGTQLSVL.

The V gene is TRBV5-1, the J gene TRBJ1-1; 10 positions agree with TRBD1. V lost 4 bases to trimming and J lost 7 bases; unmatched junction nucleotides: 13. The CDR3 contains 16 residues. From germline, CDR1 is SGHRS and CDR2 YFSETQ. CDR3: CASSVRDRGINFEAFF. In DNA, the CDR3 is TGCGCCAGCAGCGTCCGGGACAGGGGAATCAATTTTGAAGCTTTCTTT.

The V call is TRBV7-8, the J call TRBJ1-2; TRBD1 might be the D (6 bases). Trimming shortened V by 1 base and J by 0 bases, and 9 bases separated the two germline ends. This CDR3 has 15 amino acids. Germline assignment: CDR1 SGHVS and CDR2 FQNEAQ. CDR3: CASSLVPGANYGYTF. The CDR3 region has the DNA TGTGCCAGCAGCTTAGTTCCAGGGGCTAACTATGGCTACACCTTC.

The V and J genes are TRBV6-5 and TRBJ1-2; 9 bases agree with TRBD1. The V gene's germline CDR1 is MNHEY and CDR2 SVGAGI. The CDR3 contains 14 residues. V shed 6 bases, J shed 8 bases, and the junction held 10 bases outside the gene matches. DNA for the CDR3: TGTGCCAGCAGCAAATCGGGACAGGGTCAAGGCTACACCTTC. Translating it yields CASSKSGQGQGYTF.

The CDR3 region has the DNA TGTGCCAGCAGCCCTTCTCTCACAGGGCCCGAGCAGTACTTC. This codes for CASSPSLTGPEQYF. The chain recombines TRBV5-6 with TRBJ2-7, with a tentative D call TRBD1 (6 bases). The CDR3 sequence is 14 residues long. The V end was cut by 4 bases, the J end by 6 bases, with 17 bases between. Germline assignment: CDR1 SGHDT and CDR2 YYEEEE. Variable domain in full (rest from reference TRBV5-6 and TRBJ2-7): DAGVTQSPTHLIKTRGQQVTLRCSPKSGHDTVSWYQQALGQGPQFIFQYYEEEERQRGNFPDRFSGHQFPNYSSELNVNALLLGDSALYLCASSPSLTGPEQYFGPGTRLTVT.

The chain couples TRBV14 to TRBJ1-1, with D possibly TRBD1 on 6 matching bases. Germline CDR1 SGHDN, CDR2 FVKESK. The CDR3 contains 13 residues. With 0 bases removed from V and 9 bases from J, the gap between germline ends came to 11 bases. DNA for the CDR3: TGTGCCAGCAGCCAAGATAACGGACAGAAAGCTTTCTTT. This encodes CASSQDNGQKAFF.

The chain links TRBV6-6 to TRBJ1-2, with unresolved D. CDR3 size: 14 residues. Per germline, CDR1 MNHNY and CDR2 SVGAGI (reference sequence). Trimming stripped 6 bases from V and 5 bases from J, with 16 bases between. This CDR3 reads CASRSVGVKYGYTF. The CDR3 DNA reads as TGTGCCAGCAGGAGCGTCGGGGTAAAATATGGCTACACCTTC.

The chain has TRBV6-4 and TRBJ1-1; perhaps TRBD1 as D (5 bases). Trimming left V 6 bases short and J 0 bases short, with 14 bases between. The CDR3 totals 15 residues. The V gene's germline CDR1 is MRHNA and CDR2 SNTAGT. This CDR3 reads CASSAGGGLNTEAFF. The CDR3 DNA follows: TGTGCCAGCAGCGCGGGGGGAGGGTTGAACACTGAAGCTTTCTTT.

Note on this clone: Germline and junction disagree at one end, which may indicate a read error. The rearrangement joins TRBV7-7 to TRBJ1-4, with 12 bases identical to TRBD1. In germline, CDR1 is SSHAT, CDR2 FNYEAQ (reference sequence). The CDR3 contains 15 residues. In nucleotides, the CDR3 is TGTGCTAGCAGCCCTGGGACAGGGGGCCATGAAAAACTGTTTTTT. As protein: CASSPGTGGHEKLFF.

This chain connects TRBV7-3 to TRBJ1-6, with D possibly being TRBD1 (6 bases). The CDR3 covers 14 residues. The V gene lost 6 bases and the J gene lost 10 bases, with 16 bases spanning the gap. Germline lookup yields CDR1 SGHTA and CDR2 FQGTGA. The CDR3 DNA sequence: TGTGCCAGCAGGGCGGACAGCCAGGGATCACCCCTCCACTTT. Protein sequence: CASRADSQGSPLHF.

The chain carries TRBV4-1 and TRBJ2-5; possible D gene TRBD2, 5 bases. Germline V CDR1 and CDR2: MGHRA, YSYEKL. The CDR3 totals 13 residues. V gave up 1 base and J gave up 4 bases, with 7 bases separating them. In DNA form, the CDR3 reads TGCGCCAGCAGCCAAGTAGAGGGAGAGACCCAGTACTTC. This gives the protein CASSQVEGETQYF.

The V call is TRBV9, the J call TRBJ1-1, with D unresolved. CDR1 and CDR2 (germline): SGDLS, YYNGEE. CDR3 length: 13 residues. V was trimmed by 2 bases and J by 11 bases, leaving 16 bases between them. The CDR3 here is CASSVGPERSAFF. The CDR3 bases are TGTGCCAGCAGCGTCGGTCCGGAGCGCTCGGCTTTCTTT.

Concerning this clone: A read error may account for a junction end that differs from germline. The chain combines TRBV7-9 with TRBJ2-3, with TRBD2 matching 8 bases. CDR1 SEHNR and CDR2 FQNEAQ come from the germline V gene (reference sequence). The length of the CDR3 is 15 residues. The CDR3 sequence: CANSLWGLVVNTQYF. In DNA, the CDR3 is TGTGCCAACAGCTTATGGGGACTAGTTGTCAATACGCAGTATTTT.

The chain has TRBV19 and TRBJ2-3, with D hard to call. This CDR3 is built from 14 residues. Germline values: CDR1 LNHDA, CDR2 SQIVND (reference sequence). V lost 1 base and J lost 4, with 9 bases in between. CDR3 nucleotide sequence: TGTGCCAGTAGTATAGGAAGCACGGCAGATACGCAGTATTTT. Translation gives CASSIGSTADTQYF.